In its sample, the clone carrying this T cell receptor beta chain was seen a few times. Its antigen remains unknown. These data come from a study of blood T cells in healthy people across ages. The donors, aged about 6 to 100, were healthy Caucasians from Russia. The CDR3 covers 17 residues. The ends were cut back, 5 bases at V and 3 bases at J, with 24 bases in the middle. The germline gives CDR1 DFQATT, CDR2 SNEGSKA (reference sequence). Then a second PCR, running about 6 to 11 cycles, was carried out with a sample-barcoded 5' primer and a J-beta primer mix. TCRdb redid the calling of the 5' RACE reads with MiXCR, one entry per CDR3 protein. Among about 680,000 distinct CDR3 sequences listed, roughly 49% were seen once. Overall study results and limits: Older individuals had lower TCR beta diversity per million T cells (the decline was roughly linear).

The sequence derives from a woman in her sixties or seventies in good health. Sequencing input: blood. This sequence joins TRBV20-1 and TRBJ2-3, with D possibly matching TRBD1 (6 bases). CDR3 DNA: TGCAGTGCTTTAAGAGGGGGAAGGGGCCTTTTAACAGATACGCAGTATTTT. Its protein is CSALRGGRGLLTDTQYF.